The TCR beta chain under discussion was sequenced for a study of vaccination and CD4 T cells after COVID-19. As to treatment: approximately 9-day PBMC culture with coronavirus spike peptide pools or control peptides (ViraFEST assay). An Oncomine TCR Beta short-read assay was used to sequence the DNA from cultured CD4+ T cells. TCRdb passed the PCR reads through MiXCR, listing each CDR3 protein once. This table holds 15,000 to 20,000 distinct CDR3 sequences, nearly 60% found once. Concerning this clonotype: Its antigen is unknown.

The CDR3 runs to 14 residues. Germline CDR1 and CDR2: LNHDA and SQIVND (reference sequence). After removal of 5 bases from V and 5 bases from J, the junction contained 7 bases not matched to a gene. The clonotype comes from a human donor who had recovered from COVID-19. The sequenced sample was CD4+ T cells from blood, cultured in vitro, obtained before SARS-CoV-2 vaccination. This chain uses TRBV19 with TRBJ2-5; 8 nucleotides line up with TRBD1. As DNA, the CDR3 is TGTGCCAGTAGTCTGACAGGGGCTGGGGAGACCCAGTACTTC. Residues: CASSLTGAGETQYF.